Shown below are 26 T cell receptor beta chains from a single sample sequenced in a study of beta chain features in type 1 diabetes (dated by TCRdb to 2016 to 2019). No antigen is known for these receptors. Libraries were made using the immunoSEQ multiplex PCR assay. The entire amount of isolated RNA was reverse transcribed using the High Capacity cDNA Reverse Transcription Kit, so the sequenced TCRB transcripts were expressed ones. The table was pulled from immuneACCESS by TCRdb, which kept in-frame rearrangements only. Such tables lose some clones; where checked, under half of the loss comes from unresolved V genes, and the rest has no known cause. The sample yields a few hundred thousand clones; roughly an eighth were counted once. The ten biggest clones cover 0.0095% to 0.011% of the sample. The full study reports these points: A moderate but significant shortening of TCRB CDR3 length was observed in type 1 diabetes patients in all four CD4+ subsets.

The sequenced sample was naive CD4+ T cells from blood. According to the study, the label for this sample's cell subset or site signals: true naive CD4+ T cells. These receptors came from a young woman with type 1 diabetes.

This chain connects TRBV5-8 to TRBJ1-2; 9 nucleotides match TRBD1. CDR1 and CDR2 from the germline V gene are SGHTS and YDEGEE. This CDR3 spans 15 amino acids. V dropped 1 base and J dropped 1; count of bases not matched to a gene: 2. The CDR3 sequence is CASSLSGQGNYGYTF. In nucleotides, the CDR3 is TGTGCCAGCAGCTTGTCGGGACAGGGTAACTATGGCTACACCTTC.

The rearrangement links TRBV9 to TRBJ2-1; 8 nucleotides match TRBD2. The V gene end was trimmed by 0 bases and the J gene end by 7 bases; junction bases not matched to a gene: 9. CDR3 length: 16 amino acids. The germline V gene has CDR1 SGDLS and CDR2 YYNGEE. The CDR3: CASSVGPAGDGNEQFF. As DNA, the CDR3 is TGTGCCAGCAGCGTAGGTCCAGCGGGGGATGGTAATGAGCAGTTCTTC.

V is TRBV7-8 and J is TRBJ2-3; D gene unclear. The CDR3 has 16 residues. The germline CDR1 and CDR2 sequences are SGHVS and FQNEAQ. V lost 2 bases and J lost 1, with 13 bases in between. As DNA, the CDR3 is TGTGCCAGCAGCTTATTCTTGTCTATTCGCACAGATACGCAGTATTTT. It specifies CASSLFLSIRTDTQYF. Drawing the rest from reference TRBV7-8 and TRBJ2-3, the complete variable domain is GAGVSQSPRYKVAKRGQDVALRCDPISGHVSLFWYQQALGQGPEFLTYFQNEAQLDKSGLPSDRFFAERPEGSVSTLKIQRTQQEDSAVYLCASSLFLSIRTDTQYFGPGTRLTVL.

This clone was seen only a few times. The rearrangement uses TRBV9 and TRBJ1-4; D is possibly TRBD1 (6 bases). Trimming shortened V by 3 bases and J by 7 bases, and 10 bases separated the two germline ends. CDR3 length: 13 amino acids. Germline V gene lookup returns CDR1 SGDLS and CDR2 YYNGEE. The CDR3 sequence: CASSGGTIEKLFF. The CDR3 nucleotides are TGTGCCAGCAGCGGAGGGACAATTGAAAAACTGTTTTTT.

This clone was detected only a few times. The CDR3 DNA is TGTGCCAGCAGCACTAGACTAGCGGGAGGTTCCCGGAATGAGCAGTTCTTC. It encodes CASSTRLAGGSRNEQFF. V gene TRBV7-9 combines with J gene TRBJ2-1, with 13 bases fitting TRBD2. Trimming took 5 bases from V and 7 from J; bases not matched to a gene: 11. There are 17 residues in the CDR3. The germline V gene encodes CDR1 SEHNR and CDR2 FQNEAQ (reference sequence).

The rearrangement joins TRBV4-1 to TRBJ2-7; TRBD1 matches at 9 bases. V shed 2 bases, J shed 0 bases, and the junction held 8 bases outside the gene matches. CDR1 MGHRA and CDR2 YSYEKL come from the germline V gene. The CDR3 sequence is 17 residues long. In DNA form, the CDR3 reads TGCGCCAGCAGCCAATTACCCACAGGGGGCCTCTCCTACGAGCAGTACTTC. This encodes CASSQLPTGGLSYEQYF.

V and J are TRBV30 and TRBJ2-1; 8 bases agree with TRBD2. Germline CDR1 reads GTSNPN; CDR2 reads SVGIG (reference sequence). Trimming at V came to 4 bases and at J to 4 bases, leaving 12 bases not matched to a gene. This CDR3 has 16 residues. The CDR3 is CAWTYGGSGSYNEQFF. The CDR3 region has the DNA TGTGCCTGGACCTACGGGGGGAGCGGGAGTTACAATGAGCAGTTCTTC. Using reference TRBV30 and TRBJ2-1 for the parts outside the CDR3, the full variable domain is SQTIHQWPATLVQPVGSPLSLECTVEGTSNPNLYWYRQAAGRGLQLLFYSVGIGQISSEVPQNLSASRPQDRQFILSSKKLLLSDSGFYLCAWTYGGSGSYNEQFFGPGTRLTVL.

This clone was counted only a few times. CDR3 region: CASSVRQGGVEETQYF. CDR3 bases: TGCGCCAGCAGCGTGCGACAGGGAGGAGTGGAGGAGACCCAGTACTTC. This chain connects TRBV5-1 to TRBJ2-5, with D tentatively TRBD1 (7 bases). V dropped 4 bases and J dropped 5 bases, with 21 bases sitting between them. This CDR3 has 16 amino acids. Germline V gene sequence: CDR1 SGHRS, CDR2 YFSETQ.

This clone was seen a few times. The chain has TRBV28 and TRBJ2-6; 11 nucleotides align to TRBD1. The germline CDR1 and CDR2 sequences are MDHEN and SYDVKM. J gave up 3 bases and V 6 bases, and 4 bases lay outside the gene matches. The CDR3 is 16 residues long. CDR3 residues: CASSLDRGLGANVLTF. CDR3 DNA sequence: TGTGCCAGCAGCTTGGACAGGGGGCTTGGGGCCAACGTCCTGACTTTC.

The gene calls are TRBV27 and TRBJ2-1; TRBD2 agrees at 13 bases. CDR3 size: 16 residues. Germline CDR1 and CDR2: MNHEY and SMNVEV (reference sequence). V was clipped by 5 bases and J by 4 bases; unmatched bases: 5. The chain's CDR3 is CASSKTSGGRYNEQFF. The CDR3 DNA sequence: TGTGCCAGCAGTAAGACTAGCGGGGGGCGATACAATGAGCAGTTCTTC.

This clone appeared a few times. The V call is TRBV5-4, the J call TRBJ2-5; tentative D call: TRBD2 (5 bases). Germline-derived CDR1 and CDR2 are SGHNT and YYREEE (reference sequence). Trimming shortened V by 1 base and J by 5 bases, and 12 bases separated the two germline ends. This CDR3 is 14 amino acids long. CDR3 residues: CASSLPLASETQYF. CDR3 DNA: TGTGCCAGCAGCTTGCCCCTAGCCAGCGAGACCCAGTACTTC.

This clone was counted between two and nine times. V usage is TRBV27 and J usage is TRBJ1-2; a weak D match, TRBD1 (6 bases). V was shortened by 2 bases and J by 4 bases, with 14 bases between the two germline ends. This CDR3 contains 15 residues. The germline gives CDR1 MNHEY, CDR2 SMNVEV (reference sequence). The chain's CDR3 is CASSLSTTGFYGYTF. In DNA form, the CDR3 reads TGTGCCAGCAGTTTAAGTACGACAGGATTCTATGGCTACACCTTC.

This clone has a handful of counts. This chain links TRBV1 with TRBJ2-7; the tabulated D call, TRBD2, remains unverified against the DNA. TRBV1 is a listed pseudogene. CDR3 length equals 20 residues. CDR3 sequence: CTSSHRPGSCSLCLDYEQYF. The CDR3 region has the DNA TGCACCAGCAGCCACCGACCCGGGAGCTGTTCGCTTTGCTTGGACTACGAGCAGTACTTC.

The V and J genes are TRBV19 and TRBJ2-5, with 7 positions matching TRBD1. Germline loops: CDR1 LNHDA, CDR2 SQIVND (reference sequence). The V segment lost 10 bases and the J segment 5 bases; nucleotides outside the gene matches: 7. The CDR3 extends over 12 amino acids. The CDR3 DNA follows: TGTGCCACCAGGACAGGTGGTGAGACCCAGTACTTC. Its translation: CATRTGGETQYF. The complete variable domain, with remaining parts taken from reference TRBV19 and TRBJ2-5, reads DGGITQSPKYLFRKEGQNVTLSCEQNLNHDAMYWYRQDPGQGLRLIYYSQIVNDFQKGDIAEGYSVSREKKESFPLTVTSAQKNPTAFYLCATRTGGETQYFGPGTRLLVL.

This sequence joins TRBV18 and TRBJ1-2; 8 nucleotides line up with TRBD1. Germline V gene data show CDR1 as KGHSH and CDR2 as LQKENI. The CDR3 covers 13 residues. V lost 3 bases and J lost 7; bases outside the gene matches: 4. The CDR3, as DNA: TGTGCCAGCTCACCGGGCCAGGGGGCTGGCTACACCTTC. The encoded protein is CASSPGQGAGYTF. Full variable domain (rest looked up from reference TRBV18 and TRBJ1-2): NAGVMQNPRHLVRRRGQEARLRCSPMKGHSHVYWYRQLPEEGLKFMVYLQKENIIDESGMPKERFSAEFPKEGPSILRIQQVVRGDSAAYFCASSPGQGAGYTFGSGTRLTVV.

This clone was recorded a few times. V is TRBV23-1 and J is TRBJ1-2; D is unresolved. Being an ORF, TRBV23-1 has a function that is uncertain. This CDR3 region has 10 residues. Trimming shortened V by 3 bases and J by 11 bases, and 7 bases separated the two germline ends. CDR3 nucleotides: TGCGCCAGCAGTCAGACATCTTACACCTTC. Translating it yields CASSQTSYTF.

This clone has just a few counts. The J gene is TRBJ1-5, the V gene TRBV7-9; D not resolved. CDR1 is SEHNR, CDR2 FQNEAQ, per germline (reference sequence). The CDR3 length is 13 residues. V gave up 2 bases and J gave up 5 bases, with 7 bases separating them. CDR3 nucleotide sequence: TGTGCCAGCAGCTTACTCGGGGATCAGCCCCAGCATTTT. As protein: CASSLLGDQPQHF.

In its sample, this clone was seen a few times. The V gene is TRBV5-4, the J gene TRBJ2-7, with TRBD2 matching over 8 bases. Germline trimming cut 4 bases from V and 1 base from J; bases unmatched to any gene: 10. The germline V gene has CDR1 SGHNT and CDR2 YYREEE (reference sequence). The CDR3 has 16 amino acids. The CDR3 nucleotides read TGTGCCAGCAGCCCGGTTGGGGAGCGGGAGTCCTACGAGCAGTACTTC. Protein product: CASSPVGERESYEQYF.

This clone was found a few times. As DNA, the CDR3 is TGCAGCGTCGGGACAAACTCTGGAAACACCATATATTTT. Translating gives CSVGTNSGNTIYF. This chain links TRBV29-1 with TRBJ1-3; a weak D match, TRBD1 (6 bases). CDR1 is SQVTM and CDR2 is ANQGSEA in the germline V gene. This CDR3 spans 13 amino acids. The V gene lost 6 bases and the J gene lost 0 bases, with 9 bases spanning the gap.

Comments on this clone: At one end, the junction sequence differs from germline, possibly due to a read error. The rearrangement uses TRBV7-9 and TRBJ2-3, with unresolved D. CDR3 size: 9 residues. Germline V CDR1 and CDR2: SEHNR, FQNEAQ (reference sequence). The chain's CDR3 is CLLGGTQYF. CDR3 nucleotide sequence: TGCCTTCTTGGCGGTACGCAGTATTTT.

This chain uses TRBV5-1 with TRBJ2-3; D perhaps matches TRBD2 (6 bases). The CDR3 has 15 amino acids. V was shortened by 6 bases and J by 0 bases, with 14 bases between the two germline ends. Per germline, CDR1 SGHRS and CDR2 YFSETQ. CDR3 in amino acids: CASTHGGSSTDTQYF. Here the CDR3 DNA reads TGCGCCAGCACCCACGGGGGATCTAGCACAGATACGCAGTATTTT.

The gene calls are TRBV4-3 and TRBJ2-5; D ambiguous. In germline, CDR1 is LGHNA, CDR2 YSLEER. V gave up 4 bases and J gave up 5 bases, with 17 bases separating them. CDR3 length: 15 amino acids. CDR3 nucleotides: TGCGCCAGCAGCCGAAGCGAGTCTGTTGGGGAGACCCAGTACTTC. It is translated as CASSRSESVGETQYF.

This clone was counted a few times. For the CDR3, the DNA is TGTGCCAGCAGCTTAAGGCAGGGTCGTAACGGGGAGCTGTTTTTT. Residues: CASSLRQGRNGELFF. V usage is TRBV11-2 and J usage is TRBJ2-2, with D possibly being TRBD1 (5 bases). The CDR3 totals 15 residues. The germline V gene has CDR1 SGHAT and CDR2 FQNNGV. V lost 2 bases to trimming and J lost 7 bases, with 14 bases between them.

The sample holds a few counts of this clone. The genes are TRBV4-1 and TRBJ2-3; 9 nucleotides align to TRBD1. The CDR3 is made up of 16 amino acids. The trim removed 1 base at V and 1 base at J, leaving 3 bases unmatched. Germline V lookup: CDR1 MGHRA, CDR2 YSYEKL. The CDR3 loop reads CASSQVGTGRTDTQYF. The DNA for the CDR3 is TGCGCCAGCAGCCAAGTGGGGACAGGGCGCACAGATACGCAGTATTTT.

A few counts support this clone. V usage is TRBV18 and J usage is TRBJ1-5; D may be TRBD1 (6 bases). The CDR3 extends over 17 amino acids. Trimming pared 2 bases from V and 0 bases from J, leaving 14 bases between. Per germline, CDR1 KGHSH and CDR2 LQKENI. CDR3 DNA sequence: TGTGCCAGCTCACCAGACAGGCGTCGATCTAGCAATCAGCCCCAGCATTTT. Protein product: CASSPDRRRSSNQPQHF.

This rearrangement joins TRBV9 to TRBJ2-3; 8 bases are shared with TRBD2. Germline loops: CDR1 SGDLS, CDR2 YYNGEE. V was pared by 0 bases and J by 1 base, with 1 base of the junction left unmatched. The CDR3 is 15 residues long. For the CDR3, the DNA is TGTGCCAGCAGCGTAGGTAGCGGGGGCACAGATACGCAGTATTTT. Its protein product is CASSVGSGGTDTQYF.